These T cell receptor beta chains were read from a single sample in a study of T cell changes during pregnancy in multiple sclerosis. Profiled with immunoSEQ multiplex PCR; TCRdb holds only in-frame clones, not every one. The sample carries about 25,000 clones, around nine tenths recorded once. Source: CD4+ T cells from peripheral blood mononuclear cells, taken in the second trimester of pregnancy. These receptors were collected from a female donor in good health, enrolled as a control in a pregnancy study. CDR3s include the opening cysteine and the closing phenylalanine or tryptophan. The D gene is left open where the match is weak. Not every row has a clone size; where given, it reads once, few, many or a size class.

>TRBV13|TRBD1|-|TRBJ2-7
TGTGCCAGCATCCTTGGACAGGGACCGTACTTC
CASILGQGPYF
>TRBV6-1|-|-|TRBJ1-1
TGTGCCAGCAGTCAACTAGCCCCAATAGCTGAAGCTTTCTTT
CASSQLAPIAEAFF
>TRBV9|-|once|TRBJ2-5
TGTGCCAGCAGCGTAGGCCAGCAAGAGACCCAGTACTTC
CASSVGQQETQYF
>TRBV5-1|-|few|TRBJ2-3
TGCGCCAGCAGGGACACAACGGGTACGCAGTATTTT
CASRDTTGTQYF
>TRBV9|-|-|TRBJ1-1
TGTGCCAGCAGCGTACCAGGGCATACTGAAGCTTTCTTT
CASSVPGHTEAFF
>TRBV5-4|TRBD1|-|TRBJ2-4
TGTGCCAGCAGCCTAGGACAGGGGCTAGCCAAAAACATTCAGTACTTC
CASSLGQGLAKNIQYF
>TRBV5-6|-|-|TRBJ2-5
TGTGCCAGCAGCATAACACACACCCAAGAGACCCAGTACTTC
CASSITHTQETQYF
>TRBV5-1|TRBD2|-|TRBJ2-3
TGCGCCAGCAGCTTGGTGGCGGGAGGAGTGACAGATACGCAGTATTTT
CASSLVAGGVTDTQYF
>TRBV9|TRBD1|-|TRBJ1-6
TGTGCCAGCAGCGCGACCCCCGGACAGGGGAATTCACCCCTCCACTTT
CASSATPGQGNSPLHF
>TRBV11-3|-|-|TRBJ2-2
TGTGCCAGCAGCTCCAGGGGTCCCGGGGAGCTGTTTTTT
CASSSRGPGELFF
>TRBV5-1|TRBD1|-|TRBJ2-7
TGCGCCAGCAGCTCCTTCACCTTGACAGGGATCCACGAGCAGTACTTC
CASSSFTLTGIHEQYF
>TRBV5-1|TRBD2|-|TRBJ2-3
TGCGCCAGCAGCCGCGGCGGGGGGGCCCAGGATACGCAGTATTTT
CASSRGGGAQDTQYF
>TRBV6-1|-|-|TRBJ2-1
TGTGCCAGCAGTGAATGGTGGGAGGTGGGAGTTCCCTACAATGAGCAGTTCTTC
CASSEWWEVGVPYNEQFF
>TRBV6-6|TRBD1|medium-sized|TRBJ2-3
TGTGCCAGCAGTTATCCCCAGGGGGCTAGCACAGATACGCAGTATTTT
CASSYPQGASTDTQYF
>TRBV5-1|-|-|TRBJ2-4
TGCGCCAGCAGCTTAGGGGACACAGCCAAAAACATTCAGTACTTC
CASSLGDTAKNIQYF
>TRBV4-2|TRBD2|-|TRBJ2-2
TGTGCCAGCAGCCAGGCCCTAGCGGGGGGCACCGGGGAGCTGTTTTTT
CASSQALAGGTGELFF
>TRBV7-2|-|-|TRBJ1-3
TGTGCCAGCAGCTTGGGAGTGAGCGGGCTAGGAAACACCATATATTTT
CASSLGVSGLGNTIYF
>TRBV7-6|-|-|TRBJ1-5
TGTGCCAGCAGCCTGGGGGGAGCTCAGCCCCAGCATTTT
CASSLGGAQPQHF
>TRBV19|TRBD1|-|TRBJ2-5
TGTGCCAGTAGCCCTCTTTGGACAGGGACCCTCCAAGAGACCCAGTACTTC
CASSPLWTGTLQETQYF
>TRBV2|-|-|TRBJ2-3
TGTGCCAGCAGTTGGTGGGGCCCTGGGGAAAAAGATACGCAGTATTTT
CASSWWGPGEKDTQYF
>TRBV10-3|TRBD2|once|TRBJ2-5
TGTGCCATCAGTGCGGGGACTAGCGGGACTCGGGAGACCCAGTACTTC
CAISAGTSGTRETQYF
>TRBV5-6|-|-|TRBJ2-3
TGTGCCAGCAGCCACCCCGAGGATACGCAGTATTTT
CASSHPEDTQYF
>TRBV7-9|-|-|TRBJ2-3
TGTGCCAGCAGCTTAATGGGGAGGACTAGCACAGATACGCAGTATTTT
CASSLMGRTSTDTQYF
>TRBV6-5|-|-|TRBJ2-7
TGTGCCAGCAGTTACTCGACTGGGGGCCGCCACGAGCAGTACTTC
CASSYSTGGRHEQYF
>TRBV27|TRBD1|-|TRBJ1-2
TGTGCCAGCAGACCCGGGGACAGCCCCCAGGGGAACTATGGCTACACCTTC
CASRPGDSPQGNYGYTF
>TRBV29-1|TRBD2|-|TRBJ2-1
TGCAGCGTTGGACTAGCTTTCCCATGGGAGCAGTTCTTC
CSVGLAFPWEQFF
>TRBV11-2|-|-|TRBJ1-2
TGTGCCAGCAGCTCCCTCCTGGCACATAACTATGGCTACACCTTC
CASSSLLAHNYGYTF
>TRBV19|-|-|TRBJ1-2
TGTGCCAGTAGTGCTATTGGGGGGAATGGCTACACCTTC
CASSAIGGNGYTF
>TRBV28|-|once|TRBJ2-7
TGTGCCAGCGGGTACAGGCCTCCCTACGAGCAGTACTTC
CASGYRPPYEQYF
>TRBV5-1|TRBD2|-|TRBJ2-7
TGCGCCAGCAGCCCGGGGGGAGGGGAGAGGTACGAGCAGTACTTC
CASSPGGGERYEQYF
>TRBV18|-|-|TRBJ2-7
TGTGCCAGCTCACCATCGGGAAGTTACGAGCAGTACTTC
CASSPSGSYEQYF
>TRBV7-3|TRBD2|-|TRBJ2-3
TGTGCCAGCAGATCGGGACTAGCGCGGGCAGATACGCAGTATTTT
CASRSGLARADTQYF
>TRBV5-1|TRBD2|-|TRBJ2-2
TGCGCCAGCAGCTTGACCCTAGCGGGGGGGACCGGGGAGCTGTTTTTT
CASSLTLAGGTGELFF
>TRBV28|-|-|TRBJ1-5
TGTGCCAGCAGTCCCCCCCGTAATCAGCCCCAGCATTTT
CASSPPRNQPQHF
>TRBV6-1|-|-|TRBJ1-4
TGTGCCAGCAGTAAAGGGGCAGGACAATCTGCAACTAATGAAAAACTGTTTTTT
CASSKGAGQSATNEKLFF
>TRBV5-4|TRBD1|-|TRBJ1-2
TGTGCCAGCAGCCGGACAGGGGAAGGCTATGGCTACACCTTC
CASSRTGEGYGYTF
>TRBV10-3|-|-|TRBJ2-1
TGTGCCGTCCGCGGAGTCAGCCCCTACAATGAGCAGTTCTTC
CAVRGVSPYNEQFF
>TRBV11-2|-|-|TRBJ2-3
TGTGCCAGCAGCCCGAGGAGTGGTAGCGGTGAGGGCCCAGATACGCAGTATTTT
CASSPRSGSGEGPDTQYF
>TRBV4-1|TRBD2|-|TRBJ2-7
TGCGCCAGCAGCCAACAGGAACAGGGACTAGCGGGTTACGAGCAGTACTTC
CASSQQEQGLAGYEQYF
>TRBV25-1|TRBD2|-|TRBJ2-1
TGTGCCAGCAGCTCCACGAGGACTAGTGTCTACAATGAGCAGTTCTTC
CASSSTRTSVYNEQFF
>TRBV19|-|-|TRBJ2-3
TGTGCCAGTACGGTTGGAGGCACAGATACGCAGTATTTT
CASTVGGTDTQYF
>TRBV18|-|-|TRBJ2-7
TGTGCCAGCTCACCACTGGGCCCGATGGACGAGCAGTACTTC
CASSPLGPMDEQYF
>TRBV28|TRBD1|-|TRBJ1-1
TGTGCCAGCCGATCCTTCCGGGACAGGGACACTGAAGCTTTCTTT
CASRSFRDRDTEAFF
>TRBV15|TRBD1|-|TRBJ1-2
TGTGCCACCAGCACTGACCGGGACAGGATTAACTATGGCTACACCTTC
CATSTDRDRINYGYTF
>TRBV21-1|-|medium-sized|TRBJ1-2
TGTGCCAGCAGCAAAGAGGAGGGGGCGGGTAGCTACACCTTC
CASSKEEGAGSYTF
>TRBV9|-|-|TRBJ2-4
TGTGCCAGCAGCGTAGGAGGATACCAAAACATTCAGTACTTC
CASSVGGYQNIQYF
>TRBV5-1|TRBD1|-|TRBJ2-4
TGCGCCAGCAGCTTGGGGGAAGAGGGACAGGGTTTCAAAAACATTCAGTACTTC
CASSLGEEGQGFKNIQYF
>TRBV7-2|-|-|TRBJ2-3
TGTGCCAGCAGCTTGGGAGGCACAGATACGCAGTATTTT
CASSLGGTDTQYF
>TRBV11-3|-|once|TRBJ2-2
TGTGCCAGCAGCACTGGACATAGGACCGGGGAGCTGTTTTTT
CASSTGHRTGELFF
>TRBV25-1|-|-|TRBJ1-4
TGTGCCAGCGGGAGGAATGAAAAACTGTTTTTT
CASGRNEKLFF
>TRBV27|-|medium-sized|TRBJ1-6
TGTGCCAGCAGTCAGGGGACTTCACCCCTCCACTTT
CASSQGTSPLHF
>TRBV6-4|-|-|TRBJ2-1
TGTGCCAGCAGTGACGGTGGGGCGTTTCGCGGCGATGAGCAGTTCTTC
CASSDGGAFRGDEQFF
>TRBV7-9|-|few|TRBJ2-1
TGTGCCAGCAGCTCGCAGTTCGGGACTCCGAACTACAATGAGCAGTTCTTC
CASSSQFGTPNYNEQFF
>TRBV29-1|TRBD1|-|TRBJ1-5
TGCAGCGTGGGGACAGGGTCGGACAATCAGCCCCAGCATTTT
CSVGTGSDNQPQHF
>TRBV9|TRBD2|-|TRBJ2-3
TGTGCCAGCAGCGTCGCCGGGACTAGCATAGATACGCAGTATTTT
CASSVAGTSIDTQYF
>TRBV28|-|-|TRBJ1-2
TGTGCCAGCAGTTGGGGGACTGAAGGGTCCCTAAACTATGGCTACACCTTC
CASSWGTEGSLNYGYTF